One and the same sample provided the 4 T cell receptor beta chains below, sequenced in a study of patients and donors after allogeneic stem cell transplantation. TCRdb processed the RT-PCR reads anew with MiXCR; each CDR3 protein has one entry. The sample includes 900,000 to 1,000,000 distinct CDR3 sequences, more than 15% of them seen just once. The specimen was blood, either unsorted or a sorted T cell fraction (not recorded which). The receptors come from a human donor who was either an allogeneic HSCT recipient or a stem cell or donor lymphocyte infusion donor (not recorded which). It is not recorded whose cells these are; they may come from a transplant donor.

The chain employs TRBV3-1 and TRBJ2-1; TRBD2 matches at 10 bases. With V trimmed by 1 base and J by 12 bases, 9 bases remained unmatched. The CDR3 is 15 residues long. Germline lookup yields CDR1 LGHDT and CDR2 YNNKEL (reference sequence). CDR3 residues: CASSQVSGRALGQFF. Here the CDR3 DNA reads TGTGCCAGCAGCCAAGTCAGCGGGAGGGCCCTCGGGCAGTTCTTC.

The sample holds a few counts of this clonotype. The chain uses TRBV12-5 and TRBJ2-1, with a weak D call TRBD2 (6 bases). Germline V CDR1 and CDR2: LGHNT, FRNRAP. The CDR3 has 17 amino acids. Trimming pared 3 bases from V and 0 bases from J, leaving 15 bases between. CDR3 residues: CASGLLAGSSSYNEQFF. CDR3 in DNA: TGTGCTAGTGGTTTACTGGCGGGAAGCAGCTCCTACAATGAGCAGTTCTTC.

This clonotype showed up just a few times. V is TRBV12-3 or TRBV12-4 and J is TRBJ2-7, with TRBD2 matching 11 bases. The trim removed 5 bases at V and 2 bases at J, leaving 11 bases unmatched. The CDR3 length is 17 residues. CDR3 protein: CASSPRPLAGAPYEQYF. The CDR3 DNA follows: TGTGCCAGCAGTCCCCGTCCACTAGCGGGGGCTCCCTACGAGCAGTACTTC.

This clonotype was seen ten or more times. V is TRBV10-3 and J is TRBJ1-6, with D unclear. The CDR3 totals 17 residues. The germline CDR1 and CDR2 sequences are ENHRY and SYGVKD. Deletions cut 0 bases from V and 0 bases from J, with 9 bases between. CDR3 in amino acids: CAISESRQSSYNSPLHF. As DNA, the CDR3 is TGTGCCATCAGTGAGTCGCGTCAGAGCTCCTATAATTCACCCCTCCACTTT.